This TCR beta chain was recovered during a study of cytomegalovirus exposure and HLA in healthy donors (dated by TCRdb to between 2016 and 2019). Turning to the overall study: According to an earlier analysis of 550 to 700 of the donors, about 170 million T cells yielded 120 million or so unique TCR beta sequences and 276 Gb of sequence data. Roughly 290 gigabases of sequencing data and around 80 million unique TCR sequences made up an early release that covered 500 to 650 HLA-typed donors. Of the approximately 400 genotyped donors, 80% to 90% were placed in the genetic ancestry cluster associated with self-reported Caucasian donors. The study was designed to test whether signatures of past pathogen exposure could be identified by cataloging public T cell receptors. The study profiled the T cell repertoires of around 700 subjects by immunosequencing and related them to cytomegalovirus serostatus. A separate validation cohort of some 130 different subjects was used in addition to the roughly 700-subject first cohort. High-throughput TCR immunosequencing, statistical association of individual TCRs with disease status, and machine learning were combined to predict cytomegalovirus infection status. To study patterns of TCR occurrence, a later analysis re-analyzed previously published TCR beta repertoires from 650 to 750 donors and added high-resolution HLA genotyping. Rather than using new phenotypic data, the later analysis identified candidate immune exposures from TCR beta sequences and from how often those sequences occurred across donors. In an earlier analysis of roughly 600 of the donors, high-throughput TCR beta sequencing was used to judge whether each TCR beta V gene segment behaved as functional or pseudogenic. Donor age, sex, ethnicity and CMV serostatus were collected together with the repertoire data. A later genetic analysis used genome-wide SNP genotypes for about three fifths of the 666 donors, treating that subset as a discovery cohort. Every discovery cohort repertoire had been produced on one sequencing platform. Class I and class II HLA loci were covered by the typing at four-digit resolution. The number of typed donors differed by locus: about 629-630 for A, B, C, DRB1 and DQB1; some 500 for DQA1; 606 for DPA1; and around 450 for DPB1. Four to six DR-DQ haplotypes were handled as single units for association and clustering, since linkage in the cohort was strong. Among some 410 genotyped donors of the cohort, an average of roughly 230,000 unique TCR beta nucleotide sequences was sequenced per donor, of which 15% to 20% were non-productive. Points the paper makes about the study in general: In a later genetic analysis, a missense DCLRE1C variant was associated with V-gene and J-gene trimming of TCR beta chains, and the association was replicated in an independent cohort. When HLA alleles, especially DR and DQ, strongly co-occurred, attributing TCR associations to individual alleles was difficult. The cohort was sequenced for TCR beta chains only, and without alpha or paired-chain data the features that could be detected were limited. Because counts were too low, about 18 rarely observed V segments, including chromosome 9 orphons, were excluded from the earlier analysis of 500 to 700 of the donors. A later analysis reported that several top co-occurrence clusters appeared linked to parvovirus B19, influenza, CMV and Epstein-Barr virus. A later analysis found that TCR association rates varied across HLA loci, with DRB1 alleles showing the most associated TCRs and HLA-C alleles the fewest. Across donors, most TCR sequences were observed very rarely, whereas some public TCRs were present in many individuals. The presence/absence analyses assumed that sequencing depth was roughly uniform across donors, and that assumption may not be true. According to a later analysis, most CMV-associated TCR beta chains appeared to be HLA-restricted, and the HLA associations seemed to be driven largely by CMV exposure. It was suggested by the authors that the approach could potentially be generalized to other disease states and immunological phenotypes. In an earlier analysis of approximately 590 of the donors, most TCR beta V segments were observed in productive rearrangements about 90% or about 30% of the time, broadly matching IMGT annotations. The classifier was reported to diagnose cytomegalovirus status with high specificity and sensitivity in both the original and validation cohorts. HLA typing was unavailable for some donors at each locus, so association tests used only the typed subset. Correlated functional status among segregating V segments might be attributable to linkage disequilibrium, but an unknown experimental factor could not be ruled out. Compared with equally common non-associated chains, HLA-associated TCR beta chains in a later analysis were more clonally expanded and had lower generation probabilities. A cluster of highly shared sequence variants was judged likely to represent a technical artifact of the sequencing pipeline. In vitro tests confirmed that three of the cytomegalovirus-associated TCR beta chains recognize cytomegalovirus antigens. In a later genetic analysis, fewer N-insertions in productive TCRs were reported among donors in an Asian-associated ancestry cluster than the roughly 700-donor mean. A total of roughly 160 TCR beta chains were listed by the study as associated with cytomegalovirus. A further reported finding was that TCR beta sequences accurately predicted the HLA-A and HLA-B alleles for most subjects in the first cohort. Immune exposure information for the cohort was limited to CMV serostatus. A later analysis associated 15,000 to 20,000 TCR beta sequences with specific HLA alleles at a false discovery rate of 0.05.

The receptor library was made with the immunoSEQ multiplex PCR assay. For the multiplex PCR, a mixture combining 60 forward primers for TCR Vbeta segments and 13 reverse primers for TCR Jbeta segments was used. The CDR3 region of rearranged TCR beta genes was amplified from genomic DNA by a multiplex PCR assay. The Illumina HiSeq System was used to sequence the amplified TCR beta libraries as 87-base-pair reads. In the authors' own workflow: Across the 700 or so repertoires, a later analysis counted tens of millions of unique TCR beta chains, roughly 11 million of which were shared by at least two donors. Raw reads were error-corrected and collapsed into unique sequences by a nearest-neighbor algorithm in which closely related sequences were merged to remove PCR and sequencing errors. V, D and J gene segments were assigned by aligning CDR3 sequences to IMGT reference sequences. Each retained sequence needed at least a six-nucleotide match to both a V gene segment and a J gene segment. A rearrangement counted as productive if the CDR3 had no stop codons and remained in frame with V and J, and every other rearrangement counted as non-productive. Following IMGT convention, CDR3 was defined as the stretch from the second conserved V-encoded cysteine to the conserved J-encoded phenylalanine. The earlier analysis of a few hundred of the donors excluded sequences that lacked an unambiguous match to a single V gene segment. In an earlier analysis of about 590 of the donors, a V segment was called functional when productive rearrangements were above 56.7%, and segregating when the standard deviation between donors exceeded 5%. A statistical classification framework was built to diagnose cytomegalovirus status from the catalog of TCR beta chain sequences. A later analysis assigned V and J genes by comparing TCR nucleotide sequences with IMGT/GENE-DB human TR gene sequences. Using the TCRdist pipeline, a later analysis assigned CDR3 sequences along with most-parsimonious VDJ recombination scenarios. In a later analysis, each TCR beta chain was defined by its CDR3 amino acid sequence together with its V-gene family, and reads without a unique V-gene family were excluded. As a way to deal with suspected cross-contamination and a sequencing artifact, a later analysis dropped roughly 620 nucleotide sequences that were highly shared and had low generation probability. In a later analysis, a clonal expansion index was calculated for each public chain from normalized within-repertoire ranks of inferred template counts. In a later analysis, generation probabilities were computed with a VDJ recombination model fitted to out-of-frame rearrangements, and the resulting probabilities were checked against IGoR. In a later analysis, hypergeometric tests were used to score TCR-TCR, TCR-HLA and TCR-CMV co-occurrence, with a repertoire-size bias correction applied to TCR pairs. In a later analysis, false discovery rates were estimated by permuting HLA or CMV assignments 20 times. In a later analysis, co-occurring TCRs were grouped using DBSCAN, and TCRdist sequence similarity was added for clustering within HLA-allele-positive subsets. Repertoires with fewer than 30,000 or more than 120,000 public chains, plus five repertoires with anomalous nucleotide sharing, were excluded from co-occurrence clustering. Not all clones reach the TCRdb copy of this immuneACCESS table, which keeps in-frame sequences only. Checked studies attribute under half of the gap to unresolved V genes and leave the rest unexplained. V and J calls plus clone size are reproduced from that table; the DNA served to infer D and trimming. Recorded for this sample are about 120,000 clones; approximately 60% of them occurred a single time. The top ten hold roughly 2.4% of the sample.

Worth noting for this clone: Its antigen is currently not known. No much larger clone is present one base from it, and per-base qualities are unavailable.

The cohort comprised fewer than 700 healthy bone marrow donors. At the time of sampling, every cohort member was nominally healthy, though immune exposures that went unrecorded were likely present. The donor tested CMV seronegative, placing the donor among the 350 to 400 seronegative members of the cohort. A peripheral blood sample was collected from each donor, and TCR beta sequencing was performed on peripheral blood mononuclear cells. The Qiagen DNeasy Blood Extraction Kit was used to extract genomic DNA from the blood cell samples. The TCR sequence derives from a woman in her twenties or thirties in good health and CMV-seronegative. Sequencing was done on a sample of PBMCs.

Read as DNA, the sequence is TGTGCCAGCAGCACCGGACTAGCGGAGACAGATACGCAGTATTTT. The encoded protein is CASSTGLAETDTQYF. The chain joins TRBV7-9 to TRBJ2-3, and 10 junctional nucleotides match TRBD2. CDR1 is given as SEHNR and CDR2 as FQNEAQ, both from the germline V gene (reference sequence). Trimming leaves V shorter by 5 bases and J shorter by 3 bases, with the junction holding 5 bases beyond the gene matches. The CDR3 runs 15 amino acids, cysteine and phenylalanine included. Only the CDR3 portion is preserved as DNA: 45 bases, with reading frame beginning at the first base. The CDR3 plus the reference TRBV7-9 and TRBJ2-3 genes for the other parts give the full variable domain: DTGVSQNPRHKITKRGQNVTFRCDPISEHNRLYWYRQTLGQGPEFLTYFQNEAQLEKSRLLSDRFSAERPKGSFSTLEIQRTEQGDSAMYLCASSTGLAETDTQYFGPGTRLTVL.